The 25 T cell receptor beta chains below were found in one sample sequenced in a study of CD8+ T cells in alopecia areata. Treatment described: oral pan-JAK inhibitor, 5-10 mg twice daily. Extracted from the samples, RNA was reverse transcribed into cDNA to serve as the sequencing template. Clones were sequenced by immunoSEQ multiplex PCR, and TCRdb holds only the in-frame ones, with some missing. The sample carries some 200,000 clones, around 58% recorded once. This material consisted of CD8+ T cells sorted from blood, taken at week 24, from a patient treated with tofacitinib. The receptors were sampled from a human donor with alopecia areata.

This rearrangement joins TRBV2 to TRBJ2-2, with D possibly being TRBD1 (5 bases). V lost 0 bases to trimming and J lost 7 bases, with 9 bases between them. There are 14 residues in the CDR3. CDR1 is SNHLY, CDR2 FYNNEI, per germline. CDR3 in DNA: TGTGCCAGCAGTGAAGCCAGGGTTATCGGGGAGCTGTTTTTT. It is translated as CASSEARVIGELFF.

Points on this clone: Other DNA sequences in the sample encode the same CDR3. The chain joins TRBV30 to TRBJ2-3; D unresolved. The CDR3 spans 12 residues. V was pared by 1 base and J by 0 bases, with 2 bases between. Germline V gene data show CDR1 as GTSNPN and CDR2 as SVGIG (reference sequence). The CDR3 loop is CAWSDSTDTQYF. The CDR3 nucleotides are TGTGCCTGGAGTGACAGCACAGATACGCAGTATTTT.

This clone was counted a few times. The chain carries TRBV7-2 and TRBJ2-1; D is uncertain. Looked up from germline, CDR1 is SGHTA and CDR2 is FQGNSA. There are 17 residues in the CDR3. V lost 2 bases and J 2 bases, leaving 16 bases between the germline ends. CDR3 loop: CASSLNSGPSPYNEQFF. The CDR3 bases are TGTGCCAGCAGCTTAAACTCCGGACCATCCCCCTACAATGAGCAGTTCTTC.

The chain combines TRBV18 with TRBJ2-2, with TRBD2 matching over 8 bases. CDR1 and CDR2 from the germline V gene are KGHSH and LQKENI. This CDR3 contains 15 residues. Trimming removed 3 bases from V and 4 bases from J; junction bases left unmatched: 4. The CDR3 reads CASSPGLGRTGELFF. CDR3 in DNA: TGTGCCAGCTCACCGGGACTAGGACGCACCGGGGAGCTGTTTTTT.

This clone was counted between two and nine times. The gene calls are TRBV13 and TRBJ2-3; D possibly uses TRBD1 or TRBD2 (6 bases each). The V end lost 4 bases, the J end lost 3 bases, and 23 bases lay between the germline ends. This CDR3 comprises 18 residues. The germline CDR1 and CDR2 sequences are PRHDT and FYEKMQ (reference sequence). The CDR3 DNA reads TGTGCCAGCAGCTCCCCACCCTCGGAGGGGGGCCGTACAGATACGCAGTATTTT. Encoded protein: CASSSPPSEGGRTDTQYF.

V usage is TRBV7-2 and J usage is TRBJ2-2, with D tentatively TRBD1 (6 bases). Germline V CDR1 and CDR2: SGHTA, FQGNSA. The CDR3 consists of 15 residues. The V end was cut by 5 bases, the J end by 5 bases, with 15 bases between. This CDR3 is CASSPLGASTGELFF. The CDR3 DNA is TGTGCCAGCAGCCCCCTGGGGGCCTCTACCGGGGAGCTGTTTTTT.

V usage is TRBV5-1 and J usage is TRBJ2-7; 9 nucleotides match TRBD1. The J segment lost 7 bases and the V segment lost 5 bases, leaving 22 bases of the junction unmatched. Germline CDR1 reads SGHRS; CDR2 reads YFSETQ. This CDR3 contains 18 residues. The CDR3 spells CASSRYLLRDREVWEQYF. In DNA form, the CDR3 reads TGCGCCAGCAGTCGTTACCTCCTCCGGGACAGGGAGGTTTGGGAGCAGTACTTC.

This clone was counted only a few times. The sample contains more than one DNA sequence encoding this CDR3. The V gene is TRBV19, the J gene TRBJ1-5; no definite D call. Deletions cut 2 bases from V and 6 bases from J, with 5 bases between. Germline V CDR1 and CDR2: LNHDA, SQIVND (reference sequence). CDR3 length: 12 residues. CDR3 bases: TGTGCCAGTAGTATACCCCTTCAGCCCCAGCATTTT. It is translated as CASSIPLQPQHF.

This chain connects TRBV7-9 to TRBJ1-2, with TRBD1 identical over 8 bases. Trimming took 5 bases from V and 1 from J; bases not matched to a gene: 12. The CDR3 length is 17 residues. Germline V gene data show CDR1 as SEHNR and CDR2 as FQNEAQ (reference sequence). The CDR3 loop is CASSQSDRGDRNYGYTF. CDR3 nucleotides: TGTGCCAGCAGCCAGTCCGACAGGGGAGATCGTAACTATGGCTACACCTTC. Together with reference TRBV7-9 and TRBJ1-2, the CDR3 gives the full variable domain: DTGVSQNPRHKITKRGQNVTFRCDPISEHNRLYWYRQTLGQGPEFLTYFQNEAQLEKSRLLSDRFSAERPKGSFSTLEIQRTEQGDSAMYLCASSQSDRGDRNYGYTFGSGTRLTVV.

This sequence joins TRBV11-1 and TRBJ2-1, with 8 bases identical to TRBD2. Germline assignment: CDR1 SGHAT and CDR2 FQDESV (reference sequence). The V and J ends lost 5 bases and 3 bases, in that order; junction bases with no gene match: 9. This CDR3 has 16 amino acids. CDR3 residues: CASSPAGVIRYNEQFF. CDR3 nucleotide sequence: TGTGCCAGCAGCCCAGCGGGGGTTATACGCTACAATGAGCAGTTCTTC.

This chain joins TRBV11-2 and TRBJ1-2; possibly TRBD1 for D (5 bases). V dropped 0 bases and J dropped 3 bases, with 11 bases sitting between them. CDR3 size: 15 residues. CDR1 and CDR2 from the germline V gene are SGHAT and FQNNGV. CDR3 DNA sequence: TGTGCCAGCAGCTTAGATGTCAGCAGGGACTATGGCTACACCTTC. Protein product: CASSLDVSRDYGYTF.

The genes are TRBV7-9 and TRBJ2-1, with 13 bases fitting TRBD2. V shed 4 bases, J shed 4 bases, and the junction held 4 bases outside the gene matches. CDR3 size: 16 residues. In germline, CDR1 is SEHNR, CDR2 FQNEAQ (reference sequence). In DNA, the CDR3 is TGTGCCAGCAGCTCAGGGACTAGCGGGGAGTACAATGAGCAGTTCTTC. This gives the protein CASSSGTSGEYNEQFF.

The chain links TRBV15 to TRBJ1-3; tentatively, D is TRBD1 (6 bases). V gave up 1 base and J gave up 2 bases, with 15 bases separating them. Germline CDR1 reads LNHNV; CDR2 reads YYDKDF (reference sequence). The CDR3 runs to 17 residues. CDR3 amino acids: CATSRANGGRPGNTIYF. CDR3 nucleotides: TGTGCCACCAGCAGAGCCAACGGGGGGCGGCCTGGAAACACCATATATTTT.

This clone was picked up one time. The chain is built from TRBV5-1 and TRBJ2-7; D ambiguous. The V end was cut by 4 bases, the J end by 2 bases, with 7 bases between. In germline, CDR1 is SGHRS, CDR2 YFSETQ. The CDR3 length is 12 residues. The CDR3 DNA reads as TGCGCCAGCAGCCAAGTCCCCTACGAGCAGTACTTC. Amino acids: CASSQVPYEQYF.

V and J are TRBV13 and TRBJ1-3; no firm D call. V lost 5 bases, J lost 1 base, and 12 bases lay in between. Germline V gene data show CDR1 as PRHDT and CDR2 as FYEKMQ (reference sequence). This CDR3 has 15 amino acids. Written as DNA, the CDR3 is TGTGCCAGCAGCGGATTCACAGAGTCTGGAAACACCATATATTTT. Translated: CASSGFTESGNTIYF.

The V gene is TRBV5-1, the J gene TRBJ2-1; D ambiguous. V was shortened by 0 bases and J by 5 bases, with 12 bases between the two germline ends. The germline V gene encodes CDR1 SGHRS and CDR2 YFSETQ. The CDR3 contains 15 residues. CDR3 loop: CASSLAQISHNEQFF. For the CDR3, the DNA is TGCGCCAGCAGCTTGGCCCAGATATCCCACAATGAGCAGTTCTTC.

The J gene is TRBJ2-2, the V gene TRBV29-1; the match to TRBD1 covers 12 bases. CDR3 length: 15 residues. Trimming cost V 7 bases and J 4 bases; bases outside gene matches: 7. Germline V CDR1 and CDR2: SQVTM, ANQGSEA. Here the CDR3 reads CSALGDRGLTGELFF. Written as DNA, the CDR3 is TGCAGCGCTCTGGGGGACAGGGGGCTCACCGGGGAGCTGTTTTTT.

The chain carries TRBV7-3 and TRBJ1-6; no firm D call. This CDR3 is built from 14 residues. V gave up 1 base and J gave up 1 base, with 2 bases separating them. Per germline, CDR1 SGHTA and CDR2 FQGTGA. DNA for the CDR3: TGTGCCAGCAGCTTAAATTCCTATAATTCACCCCTCCACTTT. It is translated as CASSLNSYNSPLHF.

This clone occurred once. The chain combines TRBV6-1 with TRBJ2-6, with D perhaps matching TRBD2 (6 bases). V dropped 4 bases and J dropped 0 bases, with 10 bases sitting between them. The CDR3 is 16 amino acids. Germline V gene sequence: CDR1 MNHNS, CDR2 SASEGT. CDR3 DNA: TGTGCCAGCAGTGGAGTGGAGGGCTCTGGGGCCAACGTCCTGACTTTC. Translating it yields CASSGVEGSGANVLTF.

This rearrangement joins TRBV23-1 to TRBJ1-1, with D maybe TRBD1 (5 bases). TRBV23-1 is flagged as an ORF with uncertain function. CDR3 length: 13 amino acids. Trimming took 7 bases from V and 10 from J, leaving 19 bases between them. Written as DNA, the CDR3 is TGCGCCAGCAAAAAAACGGGGCCCCGGTCAGCTTTCTTT. It translates to CASKKTGPRSAFF.

V is TRBV6-5 and J is TRBJ1-2, with D maybe TRBD1 (5 bases). Trimming left V 9 bases short and J 8 bases short, with 22 bases between. Per the germline V gene, CDR1 is MNHEY and CDR2 is SVGAGI. The CDR3 is made up of 14 amino acids. The CDR3 protein is CARKTGGRALGYTF. In nucleotides, the CDR3 is TGTGCCAGAAAAACGGGGGGACGAGCCCTAGGCTACACCTTC.

The chain joins TRBV30 to TRBJ1-1; a possible D gene is TRBD1 (5 bases). V gave up 4 bases and J gave up 4 bases, with 7 bases separating them. The V gene's germline CDR1 is GTSNPN and CDR2 SVGIG (reference sequence). The CDR3 is made up of 11 amino acids. The chain's CDR3 is CAWIRGTEAFF. In DNA, the CDR3 is TGTGCCTGGATTAGGGGCACTGAAGCTTTCTTT.

The rearrangement joins TRBV7-3 to TRBJ2-3; D tentatively fits TRBD1 or TRBD2 (5 bases each). The length of the CDR3 is 16 residues. CDR1 is SGHTA, CDR2 FQGTGA, per germline. V gave up 6 bases and J gave up 0 bases, with 16 bases separating them. CDR3 region: CASSQGVGRSTDTQYF. CDR3 nucleotide sequence: TGTGCCAGCAGTCAAGGGGTGGGACGGAGCACAGATACGCAGTATTTT.

In its sample, this clone was seen a few times. CDR3 loop: CASSLDRTGVNSPLHF. The DNA for the CDR3 is TGTGCCAGCAGCTTAGATAGGACAGGGGTTAATTCACCCCTCCACTTT. The chain employs TRBV7-9 and TRBJ1-6; 9 bases align to TRBD1. Germline V gene sequence: CDR1 SEHNR, CDR2 FQNEAQ (reference sequence). The J segment lost 6 bases and the V segment lost 1 base, leaving 4 bases of the junction unmatched. This CDR3 contains 16 residues. The entire variable domain, with the rest obtained from reference TRBV7-9 and TRBJ1-6, is as follows: DTGVSQNPRHKITKRGQNVTFRCDPISEHNRLYWYRQTLGQGPEFLTYFQNEAQLEKSRLLSDRFSAERPKGSFSTLEIQRTEQGDSAMYLCASSLDRTGVNSPLHFGNGTRLTVT.

The chain couples TRBV30 to TRBJ1-1, with TRBD1 identical over 7 bases. This CDR3 region has 11 residues. Looked up from germline, CDR1 is GTSNPN and CDR2 is SVGIG (reference sequence). Trimming cost V 4 bases and J 8 bases; bases outside gene matches: 4. Written as DNA, the CDR3 is TGTGCCTGGAACAGGGGCCGGGAAGCTTTCTTT. Translated, it gives CAWNRGREAFF.